Listed below are T cell receptor beta chains from one sample, sequenced in a study of blood T cell repertoires in COVID-19. Clones were read by immunoSEQ multiplex PCR, and TCRdb kept only the in-frame ones, dropping some. The sample lists 500,000 or so clones, roughly nine tenths occurring once. The specimen was PBMCs or T cells enriched from blood (not recorded which). These receptors came from a woman between 18 and 29 years old who had recovered from COVID-19. The CDR3 runs from the conserved cysteine through the conserved F or W. Each record gives: J gene, V gene, clone size, D gene, CDR3 DNA, CDR3 protein. A D gene is named only where the DNA matches it firmly. Only part of the rows carry a size: once, few, many, or a class if the clone is expanded.

>TRBJ1-1|TRBV28|NA|NA
TGTGCCAGCAGTTTAAAGGGACACCCGCCGGGGGAAGCTTTCTTT
CASSLKGHPPGEAFF
>TRBJ1-1|TRBV5-4|NA|TRBD1
TGTGCCAGCAGCTCCTACAGGGGGGCGAACACTGAAGCTTTCTTT
CASSSYRGANTEAFF
>TRBJ1-1|TRBV5-1|few|NA
TGCGCCAGCAGCCCGCAGACAGGCGGGACTGAAGCTTTCTTT
CASSPQTGGTEAFF
>TRBJ2-3|TRBV5-1|NA|TRBD2
TGCGCCAGCAGCTTTTTTAGCGGGGGGGCGGATACGCAGTATTTT
CASSFFSGGADTQYF
>TRBJ2-5|TRBV30|NA|NA
TGTGCCTGGAGCAGGGGCCCCTTTAAGGCCCAGTACTTC
CAWSRGPFKAQYF
>TRBJ1-6|TRBV30|NA|NA
TGTGCCTGGGAGGCAGGGAATAATTCACCCCTCCACTTT
CAWEAGNNSPLHF
>TRBJ1-1|TRBV25-1|NA|NA
TGTGCCAGCACAGGGGTGTACACTGAAGCTTTCTTT
CASTGVYTEAFF
>TRBJ1-5|TRBV27|NA|TRBD1
TGTGCCAGCAGACCCACAGGGGGGATGCAGCCCCAGCATTTT
CASRPTGGMQPQHF
>TRBJ1-1|TRBV3-1/TRBV3-2|NA|NA
TGTGCCAGCAGCCCCTCGGGGGTTGAGGGCACTGAAGCTTTCTTT
CASSPSGVEGTEAFF
>TRBJ1-2|TRBV7-9|NA|NA
TGTGCCAGCAGCTTAACAGGACAGCCCCAGGCTAACTATGGCTACACCTTC
CASSLTGQPQANYGYTF
>TRBJ1-5|TRBV4-1|NA|NA
TGCGCCAGCAGCCAAGGGGGGGGCTCTTATAGCAATCAGCCCCAGCATTTT
CASSQGGGSYSNQPQHF
>TRBJ1-1|TRBV5-1|NA|NA
TGCGCCAGCAGCTTCCAGGGTCAGGGGGAAGCTTTCTTT
CASSFQGQGEAFF
>TRBJ1-1|TRBV5-5|NA|TRBD1
TGTGCCAGCAGCTCCACGACAGGGATGGGTACTGAAGCTTTCTTT
CASSSTTGMGTEAFF
>TRBJ1-1|TRBV25-1|NA|NA
TGTGCCAGCAGTGACCGAGGGACTGAAGCTTTCTTT
CASSDRGTEAFF
>TRBJ1-1|TRBV27|NA|NA
TGTGCCAGCAGTTTGATTCGGGACAAGAACACTGAAGCTTTCTTT
CASSLIRDKNTEAFF
>TRBJ1-5|TRBV30|NA|NA
TGTGCCTGGAGTGAGGGGGGGAGCAATCAGCCCCAGCATTTT
CAWSEGGSNQPQHF
>TRBJ1-4|TRBV7-2|NA|NA
TGTGCCAGCAGCCCAACAGGGTCAACTAATGAAAAACTGTTTTTT
CASSPTGSTNEKLFF
>TRBJ1-5|TRBV30|NA|TRBD1
TGTGCCTGGAGTGTATCGGGCTTCTGGACAGGGGAACAGCCCCAGCATTTT
CAWSVSGFWTGEQPQHF
>TRBJ1-1|TRBV7-8|NA|NA
TGTGCCAGCAGCTACCGGACCACTAGAGGCACTGAAGCTTTCTTT
CASSYRTTRGTEAFF
>TRBJ1-2|TRBV5-4|NA|TRBD1
TGTGCCAGCCGACGGACAGGGGGCTTCGATGGCTACACCTTC
CASRRTGGFDGYTF
>TRBJ2-3|TRBV7-2|once|TRBD2
TGTGCCAGCAGCCAGTCTAGCGGCCCCGGTGGAGATACGCAGTATTTT
CASSQSSGPGGDTQYF
>TRBJ2-7|TRBV5-1|NA|TRBD1
TGCGCCAGCAGAATTACAGGGGTCAACTACGAGCAGTACTTC
CASRITGVNYEQYF
>TRBJ2-4|TRBV5-6|NA|TRBD1
TGTGCCAGCAGCTTGGTAGGACAGGGCTTGAACATTCAGTACTTC
CASSLVGQGLNIQYF
>TRBJ2-6|TRBV6-4|once|TRBD2
TGTGCCAGCAAGGCGGGGGTAGGGGCCAACGTCCTGACTTTC
CASKAGVGANVLTF
>TRBJ2-5|TRBV10-3|NA|TRBD2
TGTGCCATCAGTGAGACTAGCGGGGGGACCCAAGAGACCCAGTACTTC
CAISETSGGTQETQYF
>TRBJ2-2|TRBV10-2|NA|NA
TGCGCCAGCACTCAGGGCCCTAACACCGGGGAGCTGTTTTTT
CASTQGPNTGELFF
>TRBJ2-7|TRBV5-1|NA|TRBD1
TGCGCCAGCAGCCCGGGACAGCCCTACGAGCAGTACTTC
CASSPGQPYEQYF
>TRBJ2-2|TRBV27|NA|TRBD1
TGTGCCAGCAGTCCCCGCCCGGCAGGGGGCACCGGGGAGCTGTTTTTT
CASSPRPAGGTGELFF
>TRBJ1-2|TRBV27|NA|NA
TGTGCCAGCAGCCGTTCACGGGACTTTCCGGGCAAGAATGGCTACACCTTC
CASSRSRDFPGKNGYTF
>TRBJ1-2|TRBV6-8|NA|NA
TGTGCCAGCTATAGACAAGGGGAATATGGCTACACCTTC
CASYRQGEYGYTF
>TRBJ1-2|TRBV6-4|NA|TRBD1
TGTGCCAGCAGTATTAAGTGGGACAGGGAACCCTATGGCTACACCTTC
CASSIKWDREPYGYTF
>TRBJ1-2|TRBV30|NA|NA
TGTGCCTGGAGCCCCCGTGCAGACTATGGCTACACCTTC
CAWSPRADYGYTF
>TRBJ2-1|TRBV7-2|NA|TRBD2
TGTGCCAGCAGCTTAAGGCGGGGGGGCAGAAATGAGCAGTTCTTC
CASSLRRGGRNEQFF
>TRBJ2-2|TRBV5-1|few|TRBD1
TGCGCCAGCAGCCTAGAGGGGACAGGTGGGGAGCTGTTTTTT
CASSLEGTGGELFF
>TRBJ1-4|TRBV28|NA|NA
TGTGCCAGCAGTTTGTCCACAGGGTGGGGGACTAATGAAAAACTGTTTTTT
CASSLSTGWGTNEKLFF
>TRBJ1-3|TRBV7-8|few|NA
TGTGCCAGCGGGGAGGACGGGAACTCTGGAAACACCATATATTTT
CASGEDGNSGNTIYF
>TRBJ1-3|TRBV7-2|NA|NA
TGTGCCAGCAGCTTAACCGCCTTAGAAGGGGGCTCTGGAAACACCATATATTTT
CASSLTALEGGSGNTIYF
>TRBJ2-7|TRBV10-1|many|NA
TGCGCCAGCAGTGGGGCGCTTTCCTACGAGCAGTACTTC
CASSGALSYEQYF
>TRBJ1-2|TRBV6-5|NA|NA
TGTGCCAGCAGTTACGCAGTGGACAGTAACTATGGCTACACCTTC
CASSYAVDSNYGYTF
>TRBJ2-3|TRBV11-2|NA|NA
TGTGCCAGCAGCTTAGATAGAATGGAGAGCACGCAGTATTTT
CASSLDRMESTQYF
>TRBJ2-1|TRBV27|few|NA
TGTGCCACTGCTACCTCCTACAATGAGCAGTTCTTC
CATATSYNEQFF
>TRBJ1-2|TRBV4-1|NA|NA
TGCGCCAGCAGCCAAGAGGTCGGCGGGACTAACTATGGCTACACCTTC
CASSQEVGGTNYGYTF
>TRBJ2-1|TRBV29-1|NA|TRBD2
TGCAGCGCTGGGGAGCGGGGCTCCTACAATGAGCAGTTCTTC
CSAGERGSYNEQFF
>TRBJ1-1|TRBV28|NA|NA
TGTGCCAGCAGTCCCCCGACAGGCTTGAACACTGAAGCTTTCTTT
CASSPPTGLNTEAFF
>TRBJ1-2|TRBV6-2/TRBV6-3|NA|NA
TGTGCCAGCAGTTACTCCCCTTCCTTTCCCCTCTATGGCTACACCTTC
CASSYSPSFPLYGYTF
>TRBJ2-1|TRBV5-1|few|TRBD1
TGCGCCAGCAGCTCAATCTTACAGGGGGCGGAGGAGCAGTTCTTC
CASSSILQGAEEQFF
>TRBJ2-5|TRBV29-1|NA|NA
TGCAGCGTTGACCCGACAGGTCAAGAGACCCAGTACTTC
CSVDPTGQETQYF
>TRBJ2-5|TRBV19|NA|TRBD2
TGTGCCACCTCGCGGGGAGGGAGAGAGACCCAGTACTTC
CATSRGGRETQYF
>TRBJ2-5|TRBV7-2|NA|NA
TGTGCCAGCAGCTTACAAGCCTACCAAGAGACCCAGTACTTC
CASSLQAYQETQYF
>TRBJ2-7|TRBV27|NA|TRBD1
TGTGCCAGCAGTTTACAGGGGGCGTCGGCCTACGAGCAGTACTTC
CASSLQGASAYEQYF
>TRBJ2-2|TRBV27|NA|TRBD1
TGTGCCAGCAGTTTCCTTCGGCGGGGACAGGGAGCTGTCCTAGGCACCGGGGAGCTGTTTTTT
CASSFLRRGQGAVLGTGELFF
>TRBJ1-4|TRBV7-9|few|NA
TGTGCCAGCAGCTTAGCAGGGAGTCGGGAAAAACTGTTTTTT
CASSLAGSREKLFF
>TRBJ2-5|TRBV12-5|NA|NA
TGTGCTAGTGGCCAGGGGACGGATGGCACCTACTTTCAAGAGACCCAGTACTTC
CASGQGTDGTYFQETQYF
>TRBJ2-7|TRBV30|NA|TRBD2
TGTGCCTGGTCTCGTGAACTAGCGGCCTACGAGCAGTACTTC
CAWSRELAAYEQYF
>TRBJ2-2|TRBV7-2|NA|TRBD2
TGTGCCAGCAGCTTAAGGACTAGCGGACTAGACACCGGGGAGCTGTTTTTT
CASSLRTSGLDTGELFF
>TRBJ2-7|TRBV28|NA|NA
TGTGCCAGCAGCCCCTCGGACATCCCCAGCGAGCAGTACTTC
CASSPSDIPSEQYF
>TRBJ2-7|TRBV6-1|NA|NA
TGTGCCAGCAGTGACCCAGGTCCTCAAGGCGAGCAGTACTTC
CASSDPGPQGEQYF
>TRBJ1-2|TRBV7-9|NA|TRBD1
TGTGCCAGCAGCTTAGAATCCCAGGGGGCGGATGGCTACACCTTC
CASSLESQGADGYTF
>TRBJ2-2|TRBV13|NA|TRBD2
TGTGCCAGCAGCTTTGAGCGGGGGAACACCGGGGAGCTGTTTTTT
CASSFERGNTGELFF